This T cell receptor (beta chain) comes out of a study of CD8+ T cells in alopecia areata. General study findings and limits: Relative to mice, TCR sharing across patients was less clear, a difference possibly HLA-related.

As to this clone: The antigen is not known.

As the sequencing template, cDNA was produced by extracting RNA and reverse transcribing it. This table comes from immunoSEQ multiplex PCR, and its TCRdb copy is limited to in-frame clones, with some not included. There are approximately 54,000 clones in the sample; approximately 96% occur only once, and 25% to 30% lies in the top ten. Deletions cut 5 bases from V and 4 bases from J, with 14 bases between. The CDR3 extends over 13 amino acids. CDR1 GTSNPN and CDR2 SVGIG come from the germline V gene (reference sequence). The gene calls are TRBV30 and TRBJ1-2; no firm D call. Specimen: CD8+ T cells sorted from blood, collected at week 0. The sequence derives from a human donor with alopecia areata. The CDR3 bases are TGTGCCTGGGGAGTCGGATACGGCTATGGCTACACCTTC. Residues: CAWGVGYGYGYTF.